Below are 30 T cell receptor beta chains sequenced from a single sample in a study of T cells in Graves' hyperthyroidism and ophthalmopathy. Amplification yielded TCR beta CDR3 regions, with RNA transcripts as the source. Carried out on the TCR CDR3, a first-round RT-PCR used the HTBI primer set. TCRdb re-derived calls from the multiplex PCR reads in MiXCR, one entry per CDR3 protein. The repertoire holds around 700,000 distinct CDR3 sequences, with under 45% as singletons. The sequenced sample was blood. The receptors here all came from a woman aged 40 to 50 with Graves' hyperthyroidism.

The V gene is TRBV7-2, the J gene TRBJ1-6, with D tentatively TRBD1 (5 bases). The CDR3 runs 14 residues. The germline V and J ends were trimmed by 5 bases and 13 bases, with 18 bases remaining between them. The germline V gene has CDR1 SGHTA and CDR2 FQGNSA. CDR3 sequence reads: CASSQLRGTSPLHF. Here the CDR3 DNA reads TGTGCCAGCAGCCAACTTAGGGGTACGTCTCCCCTCCACTTT.

This clonotype was detected a few times. This chain links TRBV2 with TRBJ1-1, with D possibly being TRBD1 (5 bases). There are 13 residues in the CDR3. V was clipped by 5 bases and J by 0 bases, with 7 bases between them. Germline-derived CDR1 and CDR2 are SNHLY and FYNNEI. CDR3 residues: CASSTDMNTEAFF. The CDR3 coding sequence is TGTGCCAGCAGTACGGACATGAACACTGAAGCTTTCTTT.

The rearrangement joins TRBV5-5 to TRBJ2-5, with 9 bases aligning to TRBD1. Losses at the gene ends were 3 bases for V and 5 bases for J; bases not matched to a gene: 14. Per germline, CDR1 SGHKS and CDR2 YYEKEE (reference sequence). CDR3 size: 17 residues. CDR3 loop: CASSSGRTGAPGETQYF. Written as DNA, the CDR3 is TGTGCCAGCAGCTCCGGCCGGACAGGGGCGCCCGGGGAGACCCAGTACTTC.

This clonotype has at least ten counts. Possible read error: a much larger clone is one base away. This sequence joins TRBV7-6 and TRBJ1-1; no clear D gene. Germline V lookup: CDR1 SGHVS, CDR2 FNYEAQ. With 1 base removed from V and 3 bases from J, the gap between germline ends came to 6 bases. There are 13 residues in the CDR3. CDR3 in DNA: TGTGCCAGCAGCTTAGGGCCGGACACTGAAGCTTTCTTT. Translation: CASSLGPDTEAFF.

V is TRBV5-1 and J is TRBJ2-5; 13 bases agree with TRBD2. Germline V CDR1 and CDR2: SGHRS, YFSETQ. The CDR3 is 16 amino acids. Trimming at V came to 1 base and at J to 1 base, leaving 1 base not matched to a gene. The CDR3 region is CASSLRTSGSQETQYF. In nucleotides, the CDR3 is TGCGCCAGCAGCTTGAGGACTAGCGGGAGCCAAGAGACCCAGTACTTC.

The chain recombines TRBV25-1 with TRBJ1-1; tentative D call: TRBD1 (6 bases). The germline V gene encodes CDR1 MGHDK and CDR2 SYGVNS. Trimming left V 7 bases short and J 3 bases short, with 12 bases between. The CDR3 totals 13 residues. DNA of the CDR3: TGTGCCAGCATTAGGGGGACGGACACTGAAGCTTTCTTT. It specifies CASIRGTDTEAFF.

This chain uses TRBV5-8 with TRBJ1-1, with D perhaps matching TRBD1 (5 bases). The V and J ends lost 7 bases and 3 bases respectively, with 19 bases between them. The length of the CDR3 is 15 residues. Germline values: CDR1 SGHTS, CDR2 YDEGEE. The CDR3 is CASSPSPGTDTEAFF. The CDR3 bases are TGTGCCAGCTCACCTTCACCCGGGACGGACACTGAAGCTTTCTTT.

The CDR3 region is CSASRWEEQYF. In nucleotides, the CDR3 is TGCAGTGCCTCTAGGTGGGAGGAGCAGTACTTC. The chain joins TRBV20-1 to TRBJ2-7, with a tentative D call TRBD2 (5 bases). Germline loops: CDR1 DFQATT, CDR2 SNEGSKA (reference sequence). V lost 6 bases, J lost 7 bases, and 13 bases lay in between. The CDR3 runs to 11 residues.

This clonotype appeared many times. The rearrangement joins TRBV29-1 to TRBJ2-5; D uncertain. This CDR3 has 16 residues. V lost 7 bases and J 4 bases, leaving 25 bases between the germline ends. The V gene's germline CDR1 is SQVTM and CDR2 ANQGSEA. CDR3 loop: CSAEALIGRFAETQYF. In DNA, the CDR3 is TGCAGCGCTGAGGCTCTGATAGGCCGGTTCGCAGAGACCCAGTACTTC.

This chain links TRBV7-2 with TRBJ2-7, with a possible D match to TRBD2 (5 bases). Germline CDR1 reads SGHTA; CDR2 reads FQGNSA. The CDR3 is 14 amino acids. Trimming shortened V by 0 bases and J by 6 bases, and 12 bases separated the two germline ends. The CDR3 protein is CASSLAGKGVEQYF. CDR3 DNA: TGTGCCAGCAGCTTAGCCGGGAAGGGAGTCGAGCAGTACTTC.

The chain has TRBV3-1 and TRBJ2-7; the D is unclear. The CDR3 extends over 13 amino acids. V shed 3 bases and J shed 4 bases, with 10 bases lying between them. Germline V lookup: CDR1 LGHDT, CDR2 YNNKEL (reference sequence). The CDR3 bases are TGTGCCAGCAGCCACATGACCCAATACGAGCAGTACTTC. The encoded protein is CASSHMTQYEQYF.

The DNA for the CDR3 is TGTGCCAGTAGTACGCCCCCGGGACTAGCGGGACGGGCCTACGAGCATTTT. Amino acids: CASSTPPGLAGRAYEHF. J is TRBJ1-5 and V is TRBV19, with a weak D call TRBD1 (5 bases). This CDR3 contains 17 residues. The germline V gene encodes CDR1 LNHDA and CDR2 SQIVND (reference sequence). The V end was cut by 4 bases, the J end by 14 bases, with 30 bases between.

Regarding this clonotype: This CDR3 is missing its conserved last phenylalanine or tryptophan, likely due to a read error. The limits of the CDR3 on the DNA are not certain, so only TCRdb's listed CDR3 is given. This sequence joins TRBV29-1 and TRBJ2-7; TRBD2 is taken as the D call from the table, unchecked against the DNA. From germline, CDR1 is SQVTM and CDR2 ANQGSEA. The CDR3 sequence runs 8 residues, both termini included. The chain's CDR3 is CSATNGTS.

The chain carries TRBV11-2 and TRBJ2-4; D remains ambiguous. V dropped 4 bases and J dropped 0 bases, with 7 bases sitting between them. This CDR3 contains 14 residues. Germline V gene sequence: CDR1 SGHAT, CDR2 FQNNGV. CDR3 residues: CASSSGLAKNIQYF. The CDR3, as DNA: TGTGCCAGCAGCTCGGGCCTAGCCAAAAACATTCAGTACTTC. The complete variable domain, with remaining parts taken from reference TRBV11-2 and TRBJ2-4, reads EAGVAQSPRYKIIEKRQSVAFWCNPISGHATLYWYQQILGQGPKLLIQFQNNGVVDDSQLPKDRFSAERLKGVDSTLKIQPAKLEDSAVYLCASSSGLAKNIQYFGAGTRLSVL.

This clonotype has only a few counts. This sequence joins TRBV24-1 and TRBJ2-7, with 7 nucleotides matching TRBD1. From germline, CDR1 is KGHDR and CDR2 SFDVKD. The CDR3 totals 14 residues. V shed 5 bases, J shed 6 bases, and the junction held 9 bases outside the gene matches. CDR3: CATSVWDRTCEQYF. The CDR3 nucleotides read TGTGCCACCAGTGTATGGGACAGAACCTGCGAGCAGTACTTC.

The rearrangement uses TRBV12-3 or TRBV12-4 and TRBJ1-1; D ambiguous. The CDR3 is 15 residues long. V gave up 1 base and J gave up 0 bases, with 9 bases separating them. The CDR3 loop is CASSLVSMMNTEAFF. In DNA form, the CDR3 reads TGTGCCAGCAGTTTAGTTTCGATGATGAACACTGAAGCTTTCTTT.

The chain employs TRBV29-1 and TRBJ2-7; possibly TRBD1 for D (5 bases). The ends were cut back, 7 bases at V and 6 bases at J, with 13 bases in the middle. Per germline, CDR1 SQVTM and CDR2 ANQGSEA. This CDR3 is 11 amino acids long. CDR3 DNA: TGCAGCGGACAGACCGGACGCGAGCAGTACTTC. Its translation: CSGQTGREQYF.

In its sample, this clonotype was seen many times. CDR3 protein: CASTARSGSTEAFF. The CDR3 DNA is TGTGCCAGTACCGCCAGGTCGGGGTCCACTGAAGCTTTCTTT. The chain recombines TRBV19 with TRBJ1-1; D gene ambiguous. CDR1 and CDR2 from the germline V gene are LNHDA and SQIVND (reference sequence). The CDR3 has 14 residues. Trimming cost V 7 bases and J 4 bases, with 16 bases left between them.

As for this clonotype: A much bigger clone sits one base away, suggesting this may be a read error. The genes are TRBV19 and TRBJ1-5, with 10 bases identical to TRBD1. V was pared by 9 bases and J by 3 bases, with 8 bases of the junction left unmatched. CDR1 LNHDA and CDR2 SQIVND come from the germline V gene (reference sequence). The CDR3 is made up of 15 amino acids. The CDR3 loop reads CASSQGTGVNQPQHF. The CDR3 nucleotides are TGTGCCAGCAGCCAAGGGACAGGGGTCAATCAGCCCCAGCATTTT.

Remarks on this clonotype: A much larger clone is a single base away; this may be a read error. J is TRBJ1-5 and V is TRBV12-3 or TRBV12-4, with no clear D. The CDR3 spans 13 residues. The CDR3 spells CAGSLLINQPQHF. Written as DNA, the CDR3 is TGTGCCGGCAGTTTACTCATCAATCAGCCCCAGCATTTT.

This clonotype was seen many times. The V gene is TRBV7-9, the J gene TRBJ1-4; D is possibly TRBD1 (5 bases). V lost 5 bases and J lost 5, with 15 bases in between. Per germline, CDR1 SEHNR and CDR2 FQNEAQ (reference sequence). CDR3 length equals 15 residues. The DNA for the CDR3 is TGTGCCAGCAGCCATACCGCAGGGTCAAATGAAAAACTGTTTTTT. This translates into CASSHTAGSNEKLFF.

The chain carries TRBV5-1 and TRBJ1-1, with D perhaps TRBD1 (5 bases). Germline CDR1 SGHRS, CDR2 YFSETQ. This CDR3 contains 14 residues. V was pared by 6 bases and J by 3 bases, with 15 bases between. CDR3 residues: CASTPGGGDTEAFF. The CDR3, as DNA: TGCGCCAGCACCCCGGGTGGGGGAGACACTGAAGCTTTCTTT. Full variable domain (rest looked up from reference TRBV5-1 and TRBJ1-1): KAGVTQTPRYLIKTRGQQVTLSCSPISGHRSVSWYQQTPGQGLQFLFEYFSETQRNKGNFPGRFSGRQFSNSRSEMNVSTLELGDSALYLCASTPGGGDTEAFFGQGTRLTVV.

For this clonotype: Germline is not matched at one junction end, which may reflect a read error. The CDR3 region is CASSPRGTGSRF. For the CDR3, the DNA is TGTGCCAGCAGCCCCCGGGGGACAGGGTCGAGATTC. This rearrangement joins TRBV7-9 to TRBJ1-2; 9 positions agree with TRBD1. The germline V gene has CDR1 SEHNR and CDR2 FQNEAQ (reference sequence). There are 12 residues in the CDR3.

This CDR3 is CASYATPVSGANVLTF. CDR3 DNA sequence: TGTGCCAGCTACGCGACCCCAGTTTCTGGGGCCAACGTCCTGACTTTC. The chain uses TRBV10-3 and TRBJ2-6; no clear D. Trimming shortened V by 10 bases and J by 1 base, and 17 bases separated the two germline ends. The CDR3 loop spans 16 amino acids. Germline V gives CDR1 ENHRY, CDR2 SYGVKD.

Details on this clonotype: Mismatch with germline at one junction end may stem from a read error. The rearrangement joins TRBV10-2 to TRBJ1-1; the match to TRBD1 covers 7 bases. In germline, CDR1 is WSHSY, CDR2 SAAADI. CDR3 length: 16 amino acids. In DNA, the CDR3 is TGTGCCAGCAGCAGATTCTTCGAGACAGGGCACACTGAGGCTTTCTTT. Encoded protein: CASSRFFETGHTEAFF.

To note about this clonotype: One junction end does not reproduce the germline sequence, and a read error may be involved. The gene calls are TRBV5-1 and TRBJ2-2, with TRBD1 identical over 7 bases. Germline CDR1 and CDR2: SGHRS and YFSETQ. CDR3 size: 17 residues. CDR3 nucleotide sequence: TGTGCCAGCTGTCTCGGACCGGGACAGATGAACACCGGGGAGCTGTTTTTT. It yields the protein CASCLGPGQMNTGELFF.

The chain links TRBV6-5 to TRBJ1-2, with D possibly being TRBD1 (6 bases). The CDR3 sequence is 15 residues long. V lost 3 bases and J lost 3, with 14 bases in between. Germline V gene data show CDR1 as MNHEY and CDR2 as SVGAGI. CDR3 sequence (DNA): TGTGCCAGCAGTTATGGCGGGGGGCGGTACTATGGCTACACCTTC. This codes for CASSYGGGRYYGYTF.

This clonotype was counted at least ten times. The J gene is TRBJ1-2, the V gene TRBV14; the D is unclear. The CDR3 spans 13 residues. Trimming pared 2 bases from V and 2 bases from J, leaving 6 bases between. The V gene's germline CDR1 is SGHDN and CDR2 FVKESK. The CDR3 reads CASSQTNNYGYTF. The CDR3 DNA is TGTGCCAGCAGCCAAACTAACAACTATGGCTACACCTTC.

The V call is TRBV9, the J call TRBJ1-1; D is unclear. The germline V and J ends were trimmed by 4 bases and 0 bases, with 19 bases remaining between them. There are 17 residues in the CDR3. Germline CDR1 SGDLS, CDR2 YYNGEE. The CDR3 bases are TGTGCCAGCAGCCCCCGGTCCGGGGATTGGTTGAACACTGAAGCTTTCTTT. It yields the protein CASSPRSGDWLNTEAFF.

The V and J genes are TRBV2 and TRBJ1-3; the D is unclear. CDR3 length: 19 amino acids. V lost 0 bases and J 0 bases, leaving 18 bases between the germline ends. Germline V gene data show CDR1 as SNHLY and CDR2 as FYNNEI. The CDR3 loop reads CASSEAPTRSTASGNTIYF. CDR3 DNA: TGTGCCAGCAGTGAAGCCCCCACAAGGTCAACCGCCTCTGGAAACACCATATATTTT.